Listed here are 24 T cell receptor beta chains from one sample, sequenced in a study of stem cell transplantation in POMP-related autoinflammatory disease. Only in-frame clones appear in the TCRdb table, and some are missing; sequencing was by immunoSEQ multiplex PCR. The sample contains 2,000 to 2,500 clones, less than 90% of which appear only once. The sequencing used Tregs from PBMCs, collected before stem cell transplantation. Receptors were obtained from a human donor with POMP-related autoinflammation and immune dysregulation (PRAID).

Concerning this clone itself: A far larger clone lies a single base away; this is likely a read error. The chain couples TRBV7-9 to TRBJ1-2; 10 nucleotides agree with TRBD1. From germline, CDR1 is SEHNR and CDR2 FQNEAQ (reference sequence). With 5 bases clipped from V and 4 bases from J, the junction kept 7 bases outside the gene matches. The CDR3 is made up of 15 amino acids. The CDR3 here is CASSQDRTGGYGYTF. The CDR3 nucleotides read TGTGCCAGCAGCCAAGATCGGACAGGGGGCTATGGCTACACCTTC.

The rearrangement joins TRBV4-2 to TRBJ2-7; D perhaps matches TRBD2 (5 bases). In germline, CDR1 is LGHNA, CDR2 YNFKEQ. Trimming shortened V by 4 bases and J by 1 base, and 14 bases separated the two germline ends. The CDR3 sequence is 15 residues long. The CDR3 DNA sequence: TGTGCCAGCAGCCCATCGGAGGTACAATCCTACGAGCAGTACTTC. Amino acid sequence: CASSPSEVQSYEQYF.

The rearrangement joins TRBV5-4 to TRBJ2-3; 9 positions match TRBD1. CDR1 is SGHNT, CDR2 YYREEE, per germline (reference sequence). V gave up 4 bases and J gave up 4 bases; unmatched junction bases: 7. The CDR3 is made up of 15 amino acids. This CDR3 reads CASSPRDREADTQYF. DNA for the CDR3: TGTGCCAGCAGCCCCCGGGACAGGGAGGCAGATACGCAGTATTTT.

CDR3 protein: CAPTSRYAVF. In DNA form, the CDR3 reads TGTGCCCCCACTAGCAGATACGCAGTATTT. The gene calls are TRBV12-2 and TRBJ2-3; no DNA check was done on the table's D call, TRBD2. TRBV12-2 is deemed a pseudogene. This CDR3 contains 10 residues.

The rearrangement links TRBV5-5 to TRBJ1-1; no clear D gene. CDR3 length: 14 residues. V was clipped by 0 bases and J by 5 bases, with 11 bases between them. The germline gives CDR1 SGHKS, CDR2 YYEKEE (reference sequence). Written as DNA, the CDR3 is TGTGCCAGCAGCTTGGCCCCTGGGAGGACTGAAGCTTTCTTT. It is translated as CASSLAPGRTEAFF.

Only a few counts were recorded for this clone. V is TRBV7-8 and J is TRBJ2-7; 8 nucleotides agree with TRBD1. CDR3 length equals 14 residues. Trimming removed 0 bases from V and 3 bases from J; junction bases left unmatched: 1. Germline V lookup: CDR1 SGHVS, CDR2 FQNEAQ. As DNA, the CDR3 is TGTGCCAGCAGCTTAGCCGGGACAGGCTACGAGCAGTACTTC. Translating it yields CASSLAGTGYEQYF.

The genes are TRBV18 and TRBJ1-5; D is unclear. Germline-derived CDR1 and CDR2 are KGHSH and LQKENI. V lost 2 bases and J 1 base, leaving 3 bases between the germline ends. CDR3 size: 13 residues. The CDR3 protein is CASSPGSNQPQHF. CDR3 nucleotide sequence: TGTGCCAGCTCACCAGGGAGCAATCAGCCCCAGCATTTT.

The chain uses TRBV4-2 and TRBJ2-3; TRBD2 matches at 8 bases. The CDR3 has 16 residues. The germline V gene has CDR1 LGHNA and CDR2 YNFKEQ. J lost 13 bases, V lost 0 bases, and 15 bases had no gene match. The CDR3 reads CASSQDGRTGGDLEYF. The CDR3 nucleotides read TGTGCCAGCAGCCAAGATGGTAGGACGGGAGGGGATTTAGAGTATTTT.

This sequence joins TRBV5-1 and TRBJ1-1; D ambiguous. Trimming took 0 bases from V and 0 from J, leaving 6 bases between them. The CDR3 is 14 amino acids. Germline V gene data show CDR1 as SGHRS and CDR2 as YFSETQ. CDR3 in DNA: TGCGCCAGCAGCTTGGCACAGATGAACACTGAAGCTTTCTTT. Translating gives CASSLAQMNTEAFF.

In this sample, this clone turned up once. The chain combines TRBV2 with TRBJ2-2; perhaps D is TRBD1 or TRBD2 (5 bases each). The CDR3 runs to 14 residues. Between the trimmed V and J ends, which lost 4 bases and 7 bases, there was a span of 13 bases. Germline V CDR1 and CDR2: SNHLY, FYNNEI. In nucleotides, the CDR3 is TGTGCCAGCAGTGTAGAAGGTGGGGGCGGGGAGCTGTTTTTT. Residues: CASSVEGGGGELFF.

The chain combines TRBV6-9 with TRBJ2-7, with 11 positions matching TRBD2. V trimming: 4 bases; J trimming: 4 bases; junction bases outside the gene matches: 9. This CDR3 contains 16 residues. The V gene's germline CDR1 is MNHGY and CDR2 SVAAGI. CDR3 sequence reads: CASSSFRPSGRYEQYF. The CDR3 DNA reads TGTGCCAGCAGTTCCTTCAGACCTAGCGGGAGGTACGAGCAGTACTTC.

The V and J genes are TRBV10-3 and TRBJ1-4, with 10 nucleotides matching TRBD1. V shed 4 bases, J shed 8 bases, and the junction held 4 bases outside the gene matches. CDR1 and CDR2 (germline): ENHRY, SYGVKD. This CDR3 is 14 amino acids long. CDR3 region: CAISAGQGREKLFF. The DNA of the CDR3 is TGTGCCATCAGTGCGGGACAGGGGCGAGAAAAACTGTTTTTT.

The chain uses TRBV5-1 and TRBJ1-1; possibly TRBD1 for D (6 bases). The CDR3 totals 16 residues. V was shortened by 2 bases and J by 1 base, with 15 bases between the two germline ends. Germline CDR1 is SGHRS and CDR2 is YFSETQ. CDR3 coding DNA: TGCGCCAGCAGCTTACGTTACAGGGTTGGGAACACTGAAGCTTTCTTT. As protein: CASSLRYRVGNTEAFF.

The chain uses TRBV6-1 and TRBJ2-3, with a weak D call TRBD2 (5 bases). V dropped 7 bases and J dropped 2 bases, with 19 bases sitting between them. This CDR3 has 16 residues. Germline V gene data show CDR1 as MNHNS and CDR2 as SASEGT. The CDR3 DNA sequence: TGTGCCAGCACTGACACGGGGTTCGGACTCACAGATACGCAGTATTTT. It encodes CASTDTGFGLTDTQYF.

The chain is built from TRBV7-6 and TRBJ2-1, with 11 bases that match TRBD2. J lost 12 bases, V lost 0 bases, and 7 bases had no gene match. CDR1 and CDR2 (germline): SGHVS, FNYEAQ. The CDR3 spans 15 residues. The CDR3 region is CASSLAGLAVWVQFF. CDR3 coding DNA: TGTGCCAGCAGCTTAGCGGGACTAGCGGTATGGGTGCAGTTCTTC.

This sequence joins TRBV11-2 and TRBJ2-1, with D unresolved. Germline assignment: CDR1 SGHAT and CDR2 FQNNGV. V lost 4 bases and J lost 4, with 17 bases in between. This CDR3 spans 16 amino acids. The CDR3 sequence: CASSSRPESTYNEQFF. The CDR3, as DNA: TGTGCCAGCAGCTCAAGACCCGAATCAACTTACAATGAGCAGTTCTTC.

The chain links TRBV5-1 to TRBJ2-5; 9 nucleotides line up with TRBD2. Germline-derived CDR1 and CDR2 are SGHRS and YFSETQ. V shed 1 base and J 0 bases; nucleotides not matched to a gene: 7. This CDR3 has 17 residues. CDR3 region: CASSLRAGGIDQETQYF. CDR3 nucleotides: TGCGCCAGCAGCTTGCGAGCGGGGGGAATAGACCAAGAGACCCAGTACTTC.

V usage is TRBV6-5 and J usage is TRBJ2-1, with 7 nucleotides matching TRBD1. Per the germline V gene, CDR1 is MNHEY and CDR2 is SVGAGI. The CDR3 sequence is 14 residues long. V lost 2 bases and J lost 2; bases outside the gene matches: 0. The CDR3 spells CASSYRGPYNEQFF. CDR3 DNA sequence: TGTGCCAGCAGTTACAGGGGGCCCTACAATGAGCAGTTCTTC.

This sequence joins TRBV6-1 and TRBJ1-2; 9 nucleotides align to TRBD1. Trimming took 6 bases from V and 2 from J; bases not matched to a gene: 4. This CDR3 has 14 residues. The V gene's germline CDR1 is MNHNS and CDR2 SASEGT. The CDR3 protein is CASRRTGENYGYTF. Here the CDR3 DNA reads TGTGCCAGCAGGCGGACAGGGGAAAACTATGGCTACACCTTC.

Written as DNA, the CDR3 is TGTGCCAGCAGCCTGGGACGAGGAGCAGATACGCAGTATTTT. Protein product: CASSLGRGADTQYF. V usage is TRBV7-3 and J usage is TRBJ2-3, with D perhaps being TRBD1 or TRBD2 (5 bases each). In germline, CDR1 is SGHTA, CDR2 FQGTGA. Trimming cost V 5 bases and J 4 bases, with 13 bases left between them. CDR3 length equals 14 residues.

The rearrangement joins TRBV5-1 to TRBJ1-4; D unclear. V was clipped by 0 bases and J by 2 bases, with 11 bases between them. Germline V gives CDR1 SGHRS, CDR2 YFSETQ. The CDR3 is 16 amino acids. The chain's CDR3 is CASSLGFWGTNEKLFF. The CDR3 region has the DNA TGCGCCAGCAGCTTGGGTTTTTGGGGTACTAATGAAAAACTGTTTTTT. The full variable domain, rest sourced from reference TRBV5-1 and TRBJ1-4, is KAGVTQTPRYLIKTRGQQVTLSCSPISGHRSVSWYQQTPGQGLQFLFEYFSETQRNKGNFPGRFSGRQFSNSRSEMNVSTLELGDSALYLCASSLGFWGTNEKLFFGSGTQLSVL.

The rearrangement uses TRBV5-1 and TRBJ1-1; TRBD1 is a possible D gene (5 bases). V was shortened by 2 bases and J by 3 bases, with 11 bases between the two germline ends. CDR3 length: 14 amino acids. In germline, CDR1 is SGHRS, CDR2 YFSETQ. The CDR3 spells CASSFHDSYTEAFF. The CDR3 region has the DNA TGCGCCAGCAGCTTCCATGACAGCTACACTGAAGCTTTCTTT.

The chain is built from TRBV5-1 and TRBJ1-1; D is perhaps TRBD1 (5 bases). Germline values: CDR1 SGHRS, CDR2 YFSETQ. The V end lost 7 bases, the J end lost 8 bases, and 12 bases lay between the germline ends. The CDR3 length is 11 residues. The CDR3 protein is CASSFQGEAFF. The CDR3 DNA reads TGCGCCAGCTCATTTCAGGGAGAAGCTTTCTTT.

This sequence joins TRBV6-1 and TRBJ1-1; D remains ambiguous. Germline V gene sequence: CDR1 MNHNS, CDR2 SASEGT. Trimming shortened V by 1 base and J by 0 bases, and 6 bases separated the two germline ends. The CDR3 covers 14 residues. The CDR3 here is CASSEGPMNTEAFF. The CDR3 DNA is TGTGCCAGCAGTGAAGGGCCCATGAACACTGAAGCTTTCTTT.